The 10 T cell receptor beta chains presented below share a single source sample, sequenced in a study of T cell changes during pregnancy in multiple sclerosis (dated by TCRdb to about 2019). Library generation was performed with the immunoSEQ multiplex PCR assay. TCRdb limited this immuneACCESS table to in-frame rearrangements with V and J called. A share of clones is missing; checked studies link under half to unresolved V genes, and the rest is unexplained. The sample table shows approximately 50,000 clones, and 80% to 95% are seen once. Approximately 0.6% of the sample comes from the top ten. The specimen was CD4+ T cells from peripheral blood mononuclear cells, collected after pregnancy. The source of these receptors is a female donor with multiple sclerosis, enrolled in a pregnancy study.

The V gene is TRBV5-4, the J gene TRBJ1-2; 10 bases agree with TRBD1. V shed 1 base and J 7 bases; nucleotides not matched to a gene: 10. This CDR3 contains 16 residues. The germline gives CDR1 SGHNT, CDR2 YYREEE (reference sequence). The CDR3 reads CASSLSGQGRRGGYTF. As DNA, the CDR3 is TGTGCCAGCAGCTTGTCGGGACAGGGGAGAAGAGGTGGCTACACCTTC.

V and J are TRBV4-1 and TRBJ2-3; 9 bases fit TRBD2. The CDR3 is 18 amino acids. Germline values: CDR1 MGHRA, CDR2 YSYEKL. V was clipped by 3 bases and J by 3 bases; unmatched bases: 13. The DNA for the CDR3 is TGCGCCAGCAGCCAGCGGGGGGGGGAGGGGCGTGGGACAGATACGCAGTATTTT. It translates to CASSQRGGEGRGTDTQYF.

The rearrangement joins TRBV5-8 to TRBJ2-1, with D possibly being TRBD2 (6 bases). Germline loops: CDR1 SGHTS, CDR2 YDEGEE. The CDR3 consists of 15 residues. Trimming pared 4 bases from V and 3 bases from J, leaving 14 bases between. CDR3 in DNA: TGTGCCAGCAGCCCGGGGACTGGCCACTACAATGAGCAGTTCTTC. Residues: CASSPGTGHYNEQFF.

The chain has TRBV2 and TRBJ1-4, with TRBD1 identical over 8 bases. The CDR3 sequence is 14 residues long. V was pared by 10 bases and J by 5 bases, with 9 bases of the junction left unmatched. Germline CDR1 is SNHLY and CDR2 is FYNNEI. The CDR3 DNA is TGTGCCACCGTTCAGGGACAGGCCAATGAAAAACTGTTTTTT. This codes for CATVQGQANEKLFF.

This chain connects TRBV4-3 to TRBJ2-3; D is unresolved. CDR3 length equals 16 residues. The germline V gene has CDR1 LGHNA and CDR2 YSLEER. V lost 0 bases to trimming and J lost 1 base, with 11 bases between them. In nucleotides, the CDR3 is TGCGCCAGCAGCCAAGATCGAGTAGCAGGCACAGATACGCAGTATTTT. Translating gives CASSQDRVAGTDTQYF.

The rearrangement joins TRBV18 to TRBJ1-1; 8 nucleotides match TRBD1. V shed 4 bases, J shed 3 bases, and the junction held 13 bases outside the gene matches. Germline V gene data show CDR1 as KGHSH and CDR2 as LQKENI. This CDR3 comprises 17 residues. The CDR3 nucleotides are TGTGCCAGCTCACTCGTCCCCAGGGGGCACCTTGACACTGAAGCTTTCTTT. The encoded protein is CASSLVPRGHLDTEAFF.

In this sample, this clone turned up once. This chain connects TRBV12-5 to TRBJ2-3; D might be TRBD2 (5 bases). Trimming removed 2 bases from V and 6 bases from J, with 12 bases in between. The CDR3 runs to 14 residues. Germline CDR1 is LGHNT and CDR2 is FRNRAP. The CDR3 DNA is TGTGCTAGTGGTTTGCCCCTGACGGGGGATACGCAGTATTTT. Translation gives CASGLPLTGDTQYF.

This chain uses TRBV19 with TRBJ2-6, with 11 bases fitting TRBD1. Per the germline V gene, CDR1 is LNHDA and CDR2 is SQIVND (reference sequence). V shed 6 bases, J shed 3 bases, and the junction held 4 bases outside the gene matches. CDR3 length: 16 amino acids. CDR3 sequence (DNA): TGTGCCAGTAGGGGACAGGGGGGTTTTGGGGCCAACGTCCTGACTTTC. Amino acid sequence: CASRGQGGFGANVLTF.

The chain recombines TRBV2 with TRBJ2-3; 9 positions agree with TRBD2. Germline CDR1 reads SNHLY; CDR2 reads FYNNEI. This CDR3 spans 15 amino acids. The ends lost 9 bases at V and 2 bases at J; junction bases unmatched: 9. The chain's CDR3 is CASTRERGDTDTQYF. The CDR3 DNA is TGTGCCAGTACTCGGGAGCGGGGGGACACAGATACGCAGTATTTT. The full variable domain, completed using reference TRBV2 and TRBJ2-3, is EPEVTQTPSHQVTQMGQEVILRCVPISNHLYFYWYRQILGQKVEFLVSFYNNEISEKSEIFDDQFSVERPDGSNFTLKIRSTKLEDSAMYFCASTRERGDTDTQYFGPGTRLTVL.

Only a few counts were recorded for this clone. V usage is TRBV4-3 and J usage is TRBJ2-3, with TRBD2 matching 8 bases. CDR1 is LGHNA and CDR2 is YSLEER in the germline V gene. Trimming at V came to 2 bases and at J to 4 bases, leaving 8 bases not matched to a gene. The CDR3 consists of 16 residues. This CDR3 is CASSQTPSGRADTQYF. The CDR3 nucleotides are TGCGCCAGCAGCCAAACACCCAGCGGGAGAGCAGATACGCAGTATTTT.